These 10 T cell receptor beta chains came from one sample sequenced in a study of shared clonotypes between healthy human individuals. The assay was immunoSEQ multiplex PCR, and TCRdb's table has in-frame clones only and misses some. Here the sample spans roughly 500,000 clones, around 80% being singletons. The sequenced sample was PBMCs. The receptors come from a woman between 40 and 55 years old in good health. Some clones in this sample may be carry-over from other donors' samples.

Note on this clone: This sequence is one base from a far larger clone and is likely a read error. The rearrangement uses TRBV30 and TRBJ2-2, with D possibly matching TRBD1 (6 bases). Germline V gene lookup returns CDR1 GTSNPN and CDR2 SVGIG (reference sequence). This CDR3 contains 15 residues. CDR3 in DNA: TGTGCCTGGAGTGTAAAACCCCGGGACACCGGGGAGCTGTCTTTT. Translating it yields CAWSVKPRDTGELSF.

The chain links TRBV18 to TRBJ1-6; tentative D call: TRBD1 (5 bases). CDR3 size: 15 residues. The germline V gene has CDR1 KGHSH and CDR2 LQKENI. V was pared by 3 bases and J by 8 bases, with 14 bases between. The CDR3: CASSPGGMNDSPLHF. DNA for the CDR3: TGTGCCAGCTCACCGGGGGGTATGAACGATTCACCCCTCCACTTT.

The table lists this clone with a few counts. This rearrangement joins TRBV7-3 to TRBJ1-1; maybe TRBD1 (6 bases). CDR1 and CDR2 from the germline V gene are SGHTA and FQGTGA. The CDR3 runs to 15 residues. Trimming shortened V by 1 base and J by 7 bases, and 16 bases separated the two germline ends. The CDR3 DNA sequence: TGTGCCAGCAGCTTAAACCCCGGCAGGGGAGTTGAAGCTTTCTTT. It translates to CASSLNPGRGVEAFF.

The rearrangement uses TRBV15 and TRBJ2-5; 8 bases are a match to TRBD1. Trimming cost V 9 bases and J 2 bases; bases outside gene matches: 5. The CDR3 has 13 amino acids. In germline, CDR1 is LNHNV, CDR2 YYDKDF (reference sequence). CDR3: CATARDRQETQYF. For the CDR3, the DNA is TGTGCCACTGCACGGGACAGGCAAGAGACCCAGTACTTC.

This clone was seen repeatedly, ten times or more. V is TRBV4-3 and J is TRBJ2-1; D might be TRBD1 or TRBD2, each matching 6 bases. The CDR3 extends over 16 amino acids. Germline CDR1 and CDR2: LGHNA and YSLEER. V dropped 3 bases and J dropped 4 bases, with 16 bases sitting between them. The DNA of the CDR3 is TGCGCCAGCAGCCAGTCAGGGGCGGGATCTTACAATGAGCAGTTCTTC. It specifies CASSQSGAGSYNEQFF.

This sequence joins TRBV4-2 and TRBJ2-5; TRBD1 might be the D (5 bases). The V end was cut by 7 bases, the J end by 1 base, with 16 bases between. CDR3 size: 15 residues. Germline V CDR1 and CDR2: LGHNA, YNFKEQ. The CDR3 loop reads CASKKDNLPQETQYF. The CDR3 coding sequence is TGTGCCAGCAAAAAGGACAACCTACCCCAAGAGACCCAGTACTTC.

The CDR3 here is CASSPSQGAYNEQFF. In DNA, the CDR3 is TGTGCCAGCTCGCCCAGTCAGGGGGCCTACAATGAGCAGTTCTTC. The chain joins TRBV18 to TRBJ2-1, with 7 positions matching TRBD1. CDR1 and CDR2 from the germline V gene are KGHSH and LQKENI. CDR3 length equals 15 residues. The V segment lost 6 bases and the J segment 2 bases; nucleotides outside the gene matches: 7.

The chain couples TRBV5-6 to TRBJ2-3; D gene unclear. The CDR3 length is 12 residues. Germline loops: CDR1 SGHDT, CDR2 YYEEEE. The ends were cut back, 0 bases at V and 4 bases at J, with 3 bases in the middle. The CDR3 sequence: CASSLGSDTQYF. CDR3 nucleotide sequence: TGTGCCAGCAGCTTGGGGTCAGATACGCAGTATTTT. Drawing the rest from reference TRBV5-6 and TRBJ2-3, the complete variable domain is DAGVTQSPTHLIKTRGQQVTLRCSPKSGHDTVSWYQQALGQGPQFIFQYYEEEERQRGNFPDRFSGHQFPNYSSELNVNALLLGDSALYLCASSLGSDTQYFGPGTRLTVL.

This clone was found many times. Other DNA sequences from this sample encode an identical CDR3 as well. This chain uses TRBV30 with TRBJ1-3, with D possibly TRBD1 on 5 matching bases. The V gene lost 1 base and the J gene lost 1 base, with 8 bases spanning the gap. CDR3 size: 14 residues. Germline loops: CDR1 GTSNPN, CDR2 SVGIG (reference sequence). CDR3 protein: CAWSERGSGNTIYF. The DNA of the CDR3 is TGTGCCTGGAGTGAAAGGGGATCTGGAAACACCATATATTTT.

The rearrangement joins TRBV28 to TRBJ2-7, with 8 bases aligning to TRBD2. The CDR3 consists of 15 residues. V lost 3 bases to trimming and J lost 6 bases; unmatched junction nucleotides: 10. CDR1 and CDR2 (germline): MDHEN, SYDVKM. CDR3 sequence (DNA): TGTGCCAGCAGTTTGATTTTTACGGGAGGGGGCGAGCAGTACTTC. This translates into CASSLIFTGGGEQYF.